Below, 15 T cell receptor beta chains from the same sample are listed, as sequenced in a study of spatial heterogeneity in lung cancer (dated by TCRdb to the late 2010s). This sample's time point label indicates: sample taken at primary tumor resection. Whole RNA extracted from tumor and nontumor lung tissue, or from cryopreserved PBMC samples, was used for TCR sequencing without cell sorting. The library was generated by 5' RACE. The sequencing machine was a NextSeq 500. Using fastp at Q25 and MiXCR, TCRdb reprocessed the public reads and kept productive beta chains. For every CDR3 protein sequence, its rows merge into one entry that carries the most common genes and DNA. For this sample there are about 45,000 distinct CDR3 sequences; approximately 12% appear just once. The top ten hold roughly 40% of the sample. The sample in question was PBMCs, obtained at surgery. These TCRs come from a female donor with early-stage non-small cell lung cancer.

This clonotype turned up a few times. The CDR3 bases are TGTGCCAGCAGTCTTAAGGGGGGCGCGGTGACTGAAGCTTTCTTT. Protein product: CASSLKGGAVTEAFF. V and J are TRBV6-1 and TRBJ1-1; a weak D match, TRBD1 (6 bases). Germline loops: CDR1 MNHNS, CDR2 SASEGT. The CDR3 is 15 amino acids. Trimming removed 5 bases at V and 5 bases at J, with 18 bases between.

With respect to this clonotype: A read error may account for a junction end that differs from germline. V usage is TRBV7-7 and J usage is TRBJ2-2, with 9 bases aligning to TRBD1. The CDR3 is 16 residues long. CDR1 SSHAT and CDR2 FNYEAQ come from the germline V gene (reference sequence). The CDR3 is CASSLAPGQGTGELFF. The CDR3 nucleotides read TGTGCTAGCAGCTTAGCTCCGGGACAGGGAACCGGGGAGCTGTTTTTT.

In its sample, this clonotype was seen a few times. The V gene is TRBV5-1, the J gene TRBJ1-2, with a weak D call TRBD1 (5 bases). The CDR3 totals 15 residues. V was pared by 4 bases and J by 1 base, with 14 bases between. Germline V gives CDR1 SGHRS, CDR2 YFSETQ. In nucleotides, the CDR3 is TGCGCCAGCAGCCCTGGGACGGTCAATAACTATGGCTACACCTTC. It translates to CASSPGTVNNYGYTF.

This clonotype was counted between two and nine times. The chain carries TRBV6-6 and TRBJ1-5; D is undetermined. Per germline, CDR1 MNHNY and CDR2 SVGAGI (reference sequence). This CDR3 is built from 13 residues. V lost 2 bases to trimming and J lost 6 bases, with 8 bases between them. The CDR3 sequence: CASSYRVGQPQHF. In DNA, the CDR3 is TGTGCCAGCAGTTACAGGGTGGGTCAGCCCCAGCATTTT.

This clonotype was counted between two and nine times. The chain has TRBV4-2 and TRBJ1-2; 7 positions match TRBD1. The CDR3 loop spans 13 amino acids. Germline CDR1 is LGHNA and CDR2 is YNFKEQ. The V gene end was trimmed by 0 bases and the J gene end by 14 bases; junction bases not matched to a gene: 9. The CDR3 here is CASSQDQGGTSTF. For the CDR3, the DNA is TGTGCCAGCAGCCAAGATCAGGGGGGGACCTCTACCTTC.

This clonotype appeared many times. The chain combines TRBV28 with TRBJ1-6; D possibly corresponds to TRBD1 (5 bases). Germline V gene sequence: CDR1 MDHEN, CDR2 SYDVKM. V dropped 7 bases and J dropped 7 bases, with 11 bases sitting between them. The CDR3 totals 13 residues. CDR3 loop: CASTTGFNSPLHF. The CDR3 DNA reads TGTGCCAGCACCACAGGTTTCAATTCACCCCTCCACTTT.

The table lists this clonotype with many counts. The chain couples TRBV20-1 to TRBJ2-3; 7 nucleotides align to TRBD2. V was pared by 3 bases and J by 4 bases, with 7 bases of the junction left unmatched. Germline-derived CDR1 and CDR2 are DFQATT and SNEGSKA (reference sequence). The length of the CDR3 is 14 residues. The CDR3 loop is CSASWSGDADTQYF. The DNA of the CDR3 is TGCAGTGCTAGTTGGAGCGGGGACGCAGATACGCAGTATTTT.

The chain couples TRBV6-5 to TRBJ2-2; 7 nucleotides agree with TRBD1. V lost 4 bases and J lost 0; bases outside the gene matches: 5. CDR1 MNHEY and CDR2 SVGAGI come from the germline V gene. CDR3 size: 16 residues. The CDR3 here is CASSSPDRANTGELFF. The CDR3, as DNA: TGTGCCAGCAGTTCTCCTGACAGGGCGAACACCGGGGAGCTGTTTTTT.

This chain connects TRBV7-2 to TRBJ2-7; TRBD1 or TRBD2 may be the D gene (5 bases each). From germline, CDR1 is SGHTA and CDR2 FQGNSA. Between the trimmed V and J ends, which lost 4 bases and 2 bases, there was a span of 12 bases. The CDR3 spans 14 residues. Here the CDR3 reads CASSYSRGTYEQYF. DNA for the CDR3: TGTGCCAGCAGCTACAGCCGGGGCACCTACGAGCAGTACTTC. Based on the CDR3 plus reference TRBV7-2 and TRBJ2-7, the full variable domain is GAGVSQSPSNKVTEKGKDVELRCDPISGHTALYWYRQSLGQGLEFLIYFQGNSAPDKSGLPSDRFSAERTGGSVSTLTIQRTQQEDSAVYLCASSYSRGTYEQYFGPGTRLTVT.

This clonotype has just a few counts. The V call is TRBV12-3 or TRBV12-4, the J call TRBJ2-2; D unclear. Trimming took 5 bases from V and 2 from J, leaving 9 bases between them. The CDR3 runs to 14 residues. CDR3 protein: CASSASINTGELFF. DNA for the CDR3: TGTGCCAGCAGTGCATCTATCAACACCGGGGAGCTGTTTTTT.

V usage is TRBV11-2 and J usage is TRBJ2-1; no firm D call. CDR3 length equals 13 residues. The germline V gene encodes CDR1 SGHAT and CDR2 FQNNGV. With 6 bases removed from V and 4 bases from J, the gap between germline ends came to 10 bases. CDR3 residues: CASRAILYNEQFF. Written as DNA, the CDR3 is TGTGCCAGCAGAGCTATATTGTACAATGAGCAGTTCTTC.

This clonotype showed up many times. This sequence joins TRBV6-1 and TRBJ1-5; D unclear. Between the trimmed V and J ends, which lost 4 bases and 1 base, there was a span of 8 bases. The length of the CDR3 is 14 residues. CDR1 is MNHNS and CDR2 is SASEGT in the germline V gene. CDR3 protein: CASSVSGSNQPQHF. In DNA form, the CDR3 reads TGTGCCAGCAGTGTCTCGGGGAGCAATCAGCCCCAGCATTTT.

The gene calls are TRBV27 and TRBJ1-2, with D possibly being TRBD1 (6 bases). In germline, CDR1 is MNHEY, CDR2 SMNVEV (reference sequence). The length of the CDR3 is 14 residues. V lost 4 bases, J lost 2 bases, and 11 bases lay in between. CDR3 protein: CASSSQGQNYGYTF. DNA for the CDR3: TGTGCCAGCAGTTCACAGGGTCAAAACTATGGCTACACCTTC.

This clonotype appeared many times. The J gene is TRBJ2-3, the V gene TRBV27; 9 bases line up with TRBD2. Trimming removed 6 bases from V and 0 bases from J; junction bases left unmatched: 7. The germline gives CDR1 MNHEY, CDR2 SMNVEV (reference sequence). CDR3 length: 16 amino acids. CDR3 sequence (DNA): TGTGCCAGCAGCCCTCCTAGCGGGGCTAGCACAGATACGCAGTATTTT. Its translation: CASSPPSGASTDTQYF.

This clonotype was counted at least ten times. The chain is built from TRBV4-2 and TRBJ2-7, with 7 nucleotides matching TRBD1. The CDR3 sequence is 15 residues long. V gave up 0 bases and J gave up 2 bases; unmatched junction bases: 4. Germline V gene lookup returns CDR1 LGHNA and CDR2 YNFKEQ. The CDR3 protein is CASSQEFQGAYEQYF. The CDR3 bases are TGTGCCAGCAGCCAAGAGTTCCAGGGGGCCTACGAGCAGTACTTC.